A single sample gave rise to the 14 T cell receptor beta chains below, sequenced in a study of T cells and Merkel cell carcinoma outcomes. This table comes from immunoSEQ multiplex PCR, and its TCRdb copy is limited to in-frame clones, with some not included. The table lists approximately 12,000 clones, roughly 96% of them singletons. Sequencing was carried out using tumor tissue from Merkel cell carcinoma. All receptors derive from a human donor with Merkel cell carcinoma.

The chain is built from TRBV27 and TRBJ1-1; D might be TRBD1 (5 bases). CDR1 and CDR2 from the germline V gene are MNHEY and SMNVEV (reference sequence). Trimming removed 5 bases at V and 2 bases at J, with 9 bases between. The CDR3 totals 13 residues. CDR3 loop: CASSHWGNTEAFF. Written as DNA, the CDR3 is TGTGCCAGCAGTCATTGGGGCAACACTGAAGCTTTCTTT.

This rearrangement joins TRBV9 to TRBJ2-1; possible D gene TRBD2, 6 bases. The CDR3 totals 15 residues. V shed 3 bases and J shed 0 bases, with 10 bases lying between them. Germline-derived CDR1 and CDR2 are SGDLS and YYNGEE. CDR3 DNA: TGTGCCAGCAGCGAGCGGGTCAGCTCCTACAATGAGCAGTTCTTC. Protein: CASSERVSSYNEQFF.

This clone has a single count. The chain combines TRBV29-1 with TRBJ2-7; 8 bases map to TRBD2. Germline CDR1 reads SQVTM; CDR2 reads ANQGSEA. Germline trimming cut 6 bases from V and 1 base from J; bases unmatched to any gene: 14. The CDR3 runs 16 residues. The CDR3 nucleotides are TGCAGCGTCCGCGGGATAACTAGCGGAGCTTCCTACGAGCAGTACTTC. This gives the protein CSVRGITSGASYEQYF.

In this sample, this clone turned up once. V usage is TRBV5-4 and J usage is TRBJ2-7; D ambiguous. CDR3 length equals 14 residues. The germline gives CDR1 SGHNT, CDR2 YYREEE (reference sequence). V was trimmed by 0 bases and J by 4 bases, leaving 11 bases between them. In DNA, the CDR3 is TGTGCCAGCAGCTTGGGGACCCTGGAGTACGAGCAGTACTTC. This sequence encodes CASSLGTLEYEQYF.

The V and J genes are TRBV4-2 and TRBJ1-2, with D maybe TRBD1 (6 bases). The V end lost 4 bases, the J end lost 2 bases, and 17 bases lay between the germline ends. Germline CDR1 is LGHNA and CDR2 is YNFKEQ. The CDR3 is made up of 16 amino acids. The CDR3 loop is CASSPAGTPSNYGYTF. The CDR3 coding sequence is TGTGCCAGCAGCCCGGCCGGGACACCCTCCAACTATGGCTACACCTTC.

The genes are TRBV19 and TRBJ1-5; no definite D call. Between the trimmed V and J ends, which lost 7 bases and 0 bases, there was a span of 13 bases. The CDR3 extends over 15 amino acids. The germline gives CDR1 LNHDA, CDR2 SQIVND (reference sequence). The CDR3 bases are TGTGCCAGTACCTCGCCCCCCCATAGCAATCAGCCCCAGCATTTT. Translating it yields CASTSPPHSNQPQHF.

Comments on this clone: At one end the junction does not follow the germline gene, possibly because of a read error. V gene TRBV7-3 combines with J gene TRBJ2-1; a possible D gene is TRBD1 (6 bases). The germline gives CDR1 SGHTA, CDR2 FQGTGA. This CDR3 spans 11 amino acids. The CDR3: CASSDRTEQFF. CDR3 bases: TGTGCCAGCAGCGATCGGACAGAGCAATTCTTC.

CDR3 residues: CASSPHGTNYGYTF. As DNA, the CDR3 is TGTGCCAGCAGCCCCCATGGCACTAACTATGGCTACACCTTC. The chain has TRBV28 and TRBJ1-2, with unresolved D. The V gene's germline CDR1 is MDHEN and CDR2 SYDVKM. The V gene lost 6 bases and the J gene lost 0 bases, with 11 bases spanning the gap. The CDR3 has 14 amino acids.

Here the CDR3 reads CASSLLRFEQFF. CDR3 DNA: TGTGCCAGCAGCTTGCTAAGATTTGAGCAGTTCTTC. The chain joins TRBV7-2 to TRBJ2-1; no clear D gene. Deletions cut 3 bases from V and 9 bases from J, with 9 bases between. CDR3 length equals 12 residues. Germline lookup yields CDR1 SGHTA and CDR2 FQGNSA.

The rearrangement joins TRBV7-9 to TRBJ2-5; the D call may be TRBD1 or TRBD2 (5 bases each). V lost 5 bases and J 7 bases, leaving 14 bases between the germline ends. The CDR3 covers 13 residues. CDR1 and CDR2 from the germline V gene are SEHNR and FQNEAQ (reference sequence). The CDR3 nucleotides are TGTGCCAGCAGCGCGACAGAGAGGGCGACCCAGTACTTC. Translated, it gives CASSATERATQYF.

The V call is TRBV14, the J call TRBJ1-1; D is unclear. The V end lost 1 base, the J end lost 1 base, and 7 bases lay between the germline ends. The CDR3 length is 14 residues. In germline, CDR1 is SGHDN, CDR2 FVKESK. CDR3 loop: CASSQGLRNTEAFF. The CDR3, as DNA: TGTGCCAGCAGCCAAGGTTTGAGGAACACTGAAGCTTTCTTT.

Here the CDR3 DNA reads TGTGCCAGCAGTTACTACAGGGGACCCTACGAGCAGTACTTC. It translates to CASSYYRGPYEQYF. The V and J genes are TRBV6-6 and TRBJ2-7; 7 bases are a match to TRBD1. V was pared by 1 base and J by 2 bases, with 2 bases of the junction left unmatched. CDR3 size: 14 residues. In germline, CDR1 is MNHNY, CDR2 SVGAGI (reference sequence).

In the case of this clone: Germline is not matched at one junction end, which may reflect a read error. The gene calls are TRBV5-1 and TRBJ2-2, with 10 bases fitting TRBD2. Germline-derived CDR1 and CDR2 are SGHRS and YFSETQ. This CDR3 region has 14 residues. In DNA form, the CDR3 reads TGCGCCAGCCGAGAGCGGGGGGGGACCGGAGAGCTGTTTTTT. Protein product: CASRERGGTGELFF. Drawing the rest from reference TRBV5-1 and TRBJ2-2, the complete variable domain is KAGVTQTPRYLIKTRGQQVTLSCSPISGHRSVSWYQQTPGQGLQFLFEYFSETQRNKGNFPGRFSGRQFSNSRSEMNVSTLELGDSALYLCASRERGGTGELFFGEGSRLTVL.

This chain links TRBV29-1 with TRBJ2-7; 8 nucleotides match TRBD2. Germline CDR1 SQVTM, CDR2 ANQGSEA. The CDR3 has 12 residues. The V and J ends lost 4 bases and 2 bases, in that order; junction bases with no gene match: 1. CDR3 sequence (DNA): TGCAGCGTTGTACTAGCGGCCTACGAGCAGTACTTC. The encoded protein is CSVVLAAYEQYF.